One and the same sample provided the 5 T cell receptor beta chains below, sequenced in a study of shared clonotypes between healthy human individuals. Sequencing was performed with immunoSEQ multiplex PCR; in TCRdb, only in-frame clones are kept and a portion is missing. The sample holds some 2 million clones, approximately 94% seen once. CD45RO-negative CD8 cells positively selected for CCR7 made up the naive population, which excluded terminally differentiated effector memory CD45RA+ cells. Sequenced sample: naive CD8+ T cells sorted from blood. The source of these receptors is a man younger than 35 in good health.

J is TRBJ2-1 and V is TRBV4-1; tentatively, D is TRBD1 or TRBD2 (6 bases each). Germline CDR1 MGHRA, CDR2 YSYEKL. V lost 1 base to trimming and J lost 2 bases, with 12 bases between them. The CDR3 consists of 16 residues. The CDR3 DNA sequence: TGCGCCAGCAGCCAAGGTACAGGGAGGACCTACAATGAGCAGTTCTTC. Its protein is CASSQGTGRTYNEQFF.

V gene TRBV14 combines with J gene TRBJ1-1; 7 bases are a match to TRBD1. The CDR3 extends over 19 amino acids. The junction had 13 bases not matched to a gene; V was cut back by 0 bases and J by 0 bases. From germline, CDR1 is SGHDN and CDR2 FVKESK. DNA of the CDR3: TGTGCCAGCAGCCAAGATTTAGGGGGCCCCTTTGTCGTGAACACTGAAGCTTTCTTT. Translation gives CASSQDLGGPFVVNTEAFF. Filled out from reference TRBV14 and TRBJ1-1, the complete variable domain reads EAGVTQFPSHSVIEKGQTVTLRCDPISGHDNLYWYRRVMGKEIKFLLHFVKESKQDESGMPNNRFLAERTGGTYSTLKVQPAELEDSGVYFCASSQDLGGPFVVNTEAFFGQGTRLTVV.

This sequence joins TRBV13 and TRBJ2-7; D might be TRBD1 (6 bases). Germline values: CDR1 PRHDT, CDR2 FYEKMQ (reference sequence). The ends were cut back, 4 bases at V and 1 base at J, with 20 bases in the middle. The CDR3 covers 17 residues. CDR3 protein: CASSSQFPGTPSYEQYF. The CDR3 nucleotides read TGTGCCAGCAGCTCTCAATTTCCAGGGACACCGTCCTACGAGCAGTACTTC.

The genes are TRBV7-9 and TRBJ2-5, with D possibly matching TRBD2 (6 bases). Germline V gene data show CDR1 as SEHNR and CDR2 as FQNEAQ (reference sequence). There are 16 residues in the CDR3. The V end lost 3 bases, the J end lost 1 base, and 15 bases lay between the germline ends. The CDR3 DNA reads as TGTGCCAGCAGCTTCTCGGGAGAAGGGGCCCAAGAGACCCAGTACTTC. Its translation: CASSFSGEGAQETQYF. The variable domain in full, with the rest retrieved from reference TRBV7-9 and TRBJ2-5, is DTGVSQNPRHKITKRGQNVTFRCDPISEHNRLYWYRQTLGQGPEFLTYFQNEAQLEKSRLLSDRFSAERPKGSFSTLEIQRTEQGDSAMYLCASSFSGEGAQETQYFGPGTRLLVL.

This chain joins TRBV6-1 and TRBJ2-7; tentatively, D is TRBD2 (7 bases). V was trimmed by 8 bases and J by 3 bases, leaving 14 bases between them. The CDR3 totals 13 residues. Germline values: CDR1 MNHNS, CDR2 SASEGT. CDR3 residues: CASYGGGHYEQYF. The DNA of the CDR3 is TGTGCCAGCTATGGGGGGGGCCACTACGAGCAGTACTTC.